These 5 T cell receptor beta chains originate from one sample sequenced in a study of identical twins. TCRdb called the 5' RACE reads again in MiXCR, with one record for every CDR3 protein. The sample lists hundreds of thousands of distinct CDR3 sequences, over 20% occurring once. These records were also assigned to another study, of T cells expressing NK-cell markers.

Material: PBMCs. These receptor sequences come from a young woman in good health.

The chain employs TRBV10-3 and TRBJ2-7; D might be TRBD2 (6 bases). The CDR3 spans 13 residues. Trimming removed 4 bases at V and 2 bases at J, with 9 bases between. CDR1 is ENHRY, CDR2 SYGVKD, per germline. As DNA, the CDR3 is TGTGCCATCAGTGGGAGGGTGGCCTACGAGCAGTACTTC. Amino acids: CAISGRVAYEQYF.

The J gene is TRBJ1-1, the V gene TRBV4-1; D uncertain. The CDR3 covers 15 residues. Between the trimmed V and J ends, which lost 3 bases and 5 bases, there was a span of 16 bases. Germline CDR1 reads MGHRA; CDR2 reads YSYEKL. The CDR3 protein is CASSQEAGVRTEAFF. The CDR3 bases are TGCGCCAGCAGCCAGGAAGCCGGGGTCCGGACTGAAGCTTTCTTT.

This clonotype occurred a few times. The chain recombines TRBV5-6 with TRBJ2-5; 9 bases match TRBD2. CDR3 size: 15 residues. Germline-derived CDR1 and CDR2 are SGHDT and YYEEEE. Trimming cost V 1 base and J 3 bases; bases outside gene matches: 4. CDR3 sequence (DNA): TGTGCCAGCAGCTTGAGGCGGGAGGGGGAAGAGACCCAGTACTTC. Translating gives CASSLRREGEETQYF.

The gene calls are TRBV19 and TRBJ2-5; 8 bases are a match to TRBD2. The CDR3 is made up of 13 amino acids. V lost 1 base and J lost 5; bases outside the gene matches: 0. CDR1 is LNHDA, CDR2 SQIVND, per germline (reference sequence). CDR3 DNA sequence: TGTGCCAGTAGTATAGGACTAGCGGAGACCCAGTACTTC. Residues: CASSIGLAETQYF.

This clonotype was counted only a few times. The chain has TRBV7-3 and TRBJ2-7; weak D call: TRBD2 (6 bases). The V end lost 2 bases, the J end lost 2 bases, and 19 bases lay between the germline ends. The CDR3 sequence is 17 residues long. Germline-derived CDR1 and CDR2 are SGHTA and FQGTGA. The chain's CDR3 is CASSLGPSGTSAYEQYF. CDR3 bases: TGTGCCAGCAGCTTAGGGCCCTCCGGGACTTCAGCCTACGAGCAGTACTTC.